Here is one T cell receptor (beta chain) with its context. These data belong to a study of blood T cell repertoires in COVID-19. The overall study: Sources were T cells, B-cell-depleted T cells, or PBMCs; the material itself was cDNA or gDNA.

V lost 4 bases to trimming and J lost 1 base, with 7 bases between them. Germline V CDR1 and CDR2: KGHDR, SFDVKD. The CDR3 spans 14 residues. The repertoire was sequenced with immunoSEQ multiplex PCR; TCRdb's copy has only in-frame clones and lacks some. The table lists a few hundred thousand clones, 87% of them singletons. The receptor was derived from a woman in her thirties or forties who had recovered from COVID-19. Material for sequencing was PBMCs or T cells enriched from blood (not recorded which). This chain joins TRBV24-1 and TRBJ1-5; D remains unclear. The CDR3 sequence: CATSDTGSNQPQHF. The CDR3 DNA follows: TGTGCCACCAGTGACACGGGGAGCAATCAGCCCCAGCATTTT.